This T cell receptor beta chain was sequenced in a study of blood T cells in healthy people across ages. For the study at large: The capture of about one barcoded beta molecule per two T cells was achieved by template switching.

With a J-beta primer mix and a sample-barcoded 5' primer, a second PCR ran about 7 to 11 cycles. Carrying 12 random nucleotides, a template-switch adaptor labeled each individual cDNA molecule. Each single sample gave us at least 3 million CDR3-containing paired-end reads. TCRdb reprocessed the 5' RACE reads via MiXCR and lists one record per CDR3 protein. The repertoire holds fewer than 2,000,000 distinct CDR3 sequences, with about 31% as singletons. About this clonotype: Its specificity is not known.

Study-wide findings and caveats: Age advanced and TCR beta diversity per million T cells fell, roughly linearly.

Sequenced: blood. The receptor comes from a woman between 25 and 40 years old in good health.

CDR3 coding DNA: TGCAGTGCTCCCATGGGGTGGGCGAACACTGAAGCTTTCTTT. It encodes CSAPMGWANTEAFF. The chain is built from TRBV20-1 and TRBJ1-1; unclear D gene. V dropped 5 bases and J dropped 1 base, with 14 bases sitting between them. Germline-derived CDR1 and CDR2 are DFQATT and SNEGSKA (reference sequence). This CDR3 has 14 amino acids.